These 2 T cell receptor beta chains were all obtained from the same sample, sequenced in a study of regulatory T cells in long-lasting Graves disease. For TCR beta, libraries came from iRepertoire HTBI primers and Arm-PCR of CDR3 regions. Each CDR3 protein is one row after TCRdb ran MiXCR on the multiplex PCR reads. The sample has under 500,000 distinct CDR3 sequences; around 15% are singletons. Time point given: newly diagnosed GD, antithyroid drugs for less than 3 months. Extracted RNA from PBMCs served as the source of the TCR library. These data also featured in a second study, about T cells in Graves' hyperthyroidism and ophthalmopathy.

The sample consisted of peripheral blood mononuclear cells (PBMCs), taken at new diagnosis, from a patient treated with antithyroid drugs. These receptors all come from a woman in her twenties or thirties with Graves disease.

This clonotype was counted between two and nine times. This rearrangement joins TRBV27 to TRBJ1-2, with D possibly being TRBD1 (6 bases). The CDR3 runs 13 residues. The germline V gene has CDR1 MNHEY and CDR2 SMNVEV (reference sequence). V was trimmed by 6 bases and J by 8 bases, leaving 16 bases between them. CDR3 residues: CASSADRFLGYTF. CDR3 DNA sequence: TGTGCCAGCAGCGCCGACAGGTTTCTCGGCTACACCTTC.

About this clonotype: A much larger clone sits a single nucleotide away, making a read error possible. The chain combines TRBV28 with TRBJ1-5; 8 bases agree with TRBD1. Germline V gene lookup returns CDR1 MDHEN and CDR2 SYDVKM. The CDR3 covers 14 residues. CDR3 in amino acids: CASSLGTGIQPRHF. The CDR3, as DNA: TGTGCCAGCAGTTTAGGGACAGGAATTCAGCCCCGGCATTTT.